This T cell receptor beta chain is from a study of T-cell reconstitution after alpha-beta-depleted transplantation in children. Study outcomes and limitations: At the one-year point after transplant, T-cell counts and TCRbeta diversity were found to come mostly from T cells that had been newly produced. Alpha-beta T cells about two months after transplant reportedly derived from several hundred expanded graft clones.

Library preparation (for TCRbeta) was performed with unique molecular identifiers. TCRdb independently ran MiXCR on the PCR reads; one entry per CDR3 protein. The table has about 98,000 distinct CDR3 sequences, about 5.6% seen once. This clonotype was seen more than once but under ten times. The antigen remains undetermined. Looked up from germline, CDR1 is MNHEY and CDR2 is SVGAGI. This CDR3 spans 15 amino acids. Trimming removed 0 bases from V and 1 base from J; junction bases left unmatched: 0. V gene TRBV6-5 combines with J gene TRBJ2-4; 7 bases fit TRBD1. The source was PBMCs, mostly from graft donor cells, collected 60 days after TCRalphabeta/CD19-depleted stem cell transplant. This TCR was recovered from a female patient aged 2 to 10 who had a stem cell transplant for Fanconi anemia, so the T cells may come from the graft donor. This CDR3 is CASSYSQGAKNIQYF. The CDR3 bases are TGTGCCAGCAGTTACTCACAGGGGGCCAAAAACATTCAGTACTTC.